The rows below give T cell receptor beta chains drawn from one sample of a study of OX40 agonist ivuxolimab in advanced cancers. Here immunoSEQ multiplex PCR was the method, and the copy in TCRdb shows in-frame clones only, minus some. The table has approximately 76,000 clones, 94% seen once. The input for sequencing was CD4+ or CD8+ T cells sorted from blood, taken in a trial of the OX40 agonist ivuxolimab. The receptors come from an adult with an advanced solid tumor such as melanoma, head and neck, liver or kidney cancer. Both conserved end residues are part of each CDR3. D genes are given only for firm matches. Some rows mark clone size as missing; the rest say once, few, many or name a class of expanded clone.

CDR3: CASSFLGTSGSNTDTQYF; DNA: TGTGCCAGCAGCTTTCTTGGGACTAGCGGATCCAACACAGATACGCAGTATTTT; D: TRBD2; J: TRBJ2-3; size: .; V: TRBV5-6
CDR3: CASSFTGDDPGELFF; DNA: TGTGCCAGCAGCTTTACAGGGGATGATCCCGGGGAGCTGTTTTTT; D: TRBD1; J: TRBJ2-2; size: .; V: TRBV5-5
CDR3: CASSVFAGGGEQFF; DNA: TGTGCCAGCAGCGTATTTGCGGGAGGTGGAGAGCAGTTCTTC; D: TRBD2; J: TRBJ2-1; size: .; V: TRBV9
CDR3: CASRLLGTSRDTQYF; DNA: TGTGCCAGTAGATTGCTTGGGACCAGTCGGGATACGCAGTATTTT; D: .; J: TRBJ2-3; size: .; V: TRBV19
CDR3: CASKAPGALGNEQYF; DNA: TGTGCCAGCAAGGCCCCGGGGGCGCTAGGTAACGAGCAGTACTTC; D: .; J: TRBJ2-7; size: .; V: TRBV6-1
CDR3: CASSPAPNTEAFF; DNA: TGTGCCAGCAGCCCCGCGCCGAACACTGAAGCTTTCTTT; D: .; J: TRBJ1-1; size: .; V: TRBV13
CDR3: CASSDTDTQYF; DNA: TGTGCCAGCTCGGACACAGATACGCAGTATTTT; D: .; J: TRBJ2-3; size: few; V: TRBV9
CDR3: CASSQDRRAGAYNEQFF; DNA: TGCGCCAGCAGCCAAGATCGGCGAGCGGGAGCCTACAATGAGCAGTTCTTC; D: TRBD2; J: TRBJ2-1; size: .; V: TRBV4-1
CDR3: CASSFRGNSYEQYF; DNA: TGTGCCAGCAGTTTCAGGGGGAACTCCTACGAGCAGTACTTC; D: TRBD1; J: TRBJ2-7; size: .; V: TRBV27
CDR3: CASSYSTTGLYEQYF; DNA: TGTGCCAGCAGTTACTCGACAACGGGGCTCTACGAGCAGTACTTC; D: .; J: TRBJ2-7; size: .; V: TRBV6-5
CDR3: CASSLSPTGENGYTF; DNA: TGTGCCAGCAGTTTATCGCCCACGGGGGAAAATGGCTACACCTTC; D: .; J: TRBJ1-2; size: .; V: TRBV27
CDR3: CASSYRSLYEQYF; DNA: TGTGCCAGCAGCTACCGGTCCCTATACGAGCAGTACTTC; D: .; J: TRBJ2-7; size: .; V: TRBV5-6
CDR3: CASSLPSTDTQYF; DNA: TGTGCCAGCAGTCTTCCTAGCACAGATACGCAGTATTTT; D: .; J: TRBJ2-3; size: .; V: TRBV27
CDR3: CASSLTPPLDRNTGELFF; DNA: TGTGCCAGCAGCTTAACCCCTCCACTCGACCGGAACACCGGGGAGCTGTTTTTT; D: .; J: TRBJ2-2; size: once; V: TRBV7-2
CDR3: CATLAWEKLFF; DNA: TGTGCCACCCTCGCTTGGGAAAAACTGTTTTTT; D: .; J: TRBJ1-4; size: .; V: TRBV19
CDR3: CASSPAGLQSTDTQYF; DNA: TGTGCCAGCAGCCCGGCTGGACTCCAAAGCACAGATACGCAGTATTTT; D: .; J: TRBJ2-3; size: .; V: TRBV5-4
CDR3: CASSLEGQGRWTGELFF; DNA: TGTGCCAGCAGCTTAGAGGGACAGGGACGGTGGACCGGGGAGCTGTTTTTT; D: TRBD1; J: TRBJ2-2; size: .; V: TRBV7-2
CDR3: CASSEGYNEQFF; DNA: TGTGCCAGCAGTGAAGGGTACAATGAGCAGTTCTTC; D: .; J: TRBJ2-1; size: .; V: TRBV2
CDR3: CASSVVGGTDTQYF; DNA: TGTGCCAGCAGCGTAGTAGGAGGTACAGATACGCAGTATTTT; D: .; J: TRBJ2-3; size: .; V: TRBV9
CDR3: CASSATGAANEKLFF; DNA: TGTGCCAGCAGCGCAACAGGGGCAGCTAATGAAAAACTGTTTTTT; D: TRBD1; J: TRBJ1-4; size: .; V: TRBV7-3
CDR3: CASSSETGYGYTF; DNA: TGTGCCAGCAGCTCGGAGACAGGCTATGGCTACACCTTC; D: .; J: TRBJ1-2; size: few; V: TRBV9
CDR3: CASRSGQGTGELFF; DNA: TGTGCCAGCCGATCGGGACAGGGGACCGGGGAGCTGTTTTTT; D: TRBD1; J: TRBJ2-2; size: .; V: TRBV27
CDR3: CASSVVEYGANVLTF; DNA: TGTGCCAGCAGCGTAGTGGAGTATGGGGCCAACGTCCTGACTTTC; D: .; J: TRBJ2-6; size: .; V: TRBV9
CDR3: CASSQRQGLDRDEQYF; DNA: TGTGCCAGCAGCCAACGCCAGGGACTCGATCGGGACGAGCAGTACTTC; D: .; J: TRBJ2-7; size: .; V: TRBV4-2
CDR3: CASSAARGGAGETQYF; DNA: TGTGCCAGCAGCGCAGCCAGGGGGGGCGCGGGCGAGACCCAGTACTTC; D: .; J: TRBJ2-5; size: .; V: TRBV9
CDR3: CASLSGSIYEQYF; DNA: TGTGCCAGCCTAAGCGGGAGTATATACGAGCAGTACTTC; D: TRBD2; J: TRBJ2-7; size: .; V: TRBV6-5
CDR3: CATSYRDRLEKLFF; DNA: TGTGCCACCAGCTACCGGGACCGCTTAGAAAAACTGTTTTTT; D: .; J: TRBJ1-4; size: .; V: TRBV15
CDR3: CSVSSLFGAPYEQYF; DNA: TGCAGCGTTTCTTCCCTGTTTGGGGCCCCCTACGAGCAGTACTTC; D: .; J: TRBJ2-7; size: .; V: TRBV29-1
CDR3: CASSLSIEQYF; DNA: TGTGCCAGCAGTTTATCGATCGAGCAGTACTTC; D: .; J: TRBJ2-7; size: .; V: TRBV27
CDR3: CALQGHYGDTEAFF; DNA: TGTGCCCTCCAAGGGCACTATGGGGACACTGAAGCTTTCTTT; D: .; J: TRBJ1-1; size: .; V: TRBV2
CDR3: CASRGGFSYEQYF; DNA: TGTGCCAGCAGGGGAGGGTTCTCCTACGAGCAGTACTTC; D: TRBD2; J: TRBJ2-7; size: .; V: TRBV7-9
CDR3: CASSFEAGHMNTEAFF; DNA: TGTGCCAGCAGTTTTGAGGCGGGACATATGAACACTGAAGCTTTCTTT; D: .; J: TRBJ1-1; size: .; V: TRBV28
CDR3: CASSLGKLGSEQFF; DNA: TGTGCCAGCAGCTTAGGCAAATTAGGTAGTGAGCAGTTCTTC; D: .; J: TRBJ2-1; size: .; V: TRBV7-8
CDR3: CASSQDLGKPLLMEAFF; DNA: TGTGCCAGCAGCCAAGATTTGGGTAAACCCCTACTGATGGAAGCTTTCTTT; D: .; J: TRBJ1-1; size: .; V: TRBV14
CDR3: CASSWGLGSNYGYTF; DNA: TGTGCCAGCAGCTGGGGGTTGGGTTCTAACTATGGCTACACCTTC; D: .; J: TRBJ1-2; size: .; V: TRBV11-3
CDR3: CSVLPVDRAPPLDTQYF; DNA: TGCAGCGTCCTACCTGTGGACAGGGCACCCCCCCTAGATACGCAGTATTTT; D: TRBD1; J: TRBJ2-3; size: .; V: TRBV29-1
CDR3: CASSLFSQGGEKLFF; DNA: TGTGCCAGCAGCTTATTTTCCCAGGGTGGTGAAAAACTGTTTTTT; D: .; J: TRBJ1-4; size: .; V: TRBV13
CDR3: CASSSRTGNTEAFF; DNA: TGTGCCAGCAGTTCCCGGACAGGGAACACTGAAGCTTTCTTT; D: TRBD1; J: TRBJ1-1; size: .; V: TRBV28
CDR3: CASSSSGRQGLTEAFF; DNA: TGTGCCAGCAGCTCCTCCGGCCGACAGGGTCTCACTGAAGCTTTCTTT; D: TRBD1; J: TRBJ1-1; size: .; V: TRBV7-2
CDR3: CASTLGLAATYEQYF; DNA: TGTGCCAGCACCCTAGGACTAGCGGCTACCTACGAGCAGTACTTC; D: TRBD2; J: TRBJ2-7; size: .; V: TRBV28
CDR3: CASSYSAVETQYF; DNA: TGTGCCAGCAGTTACTCGGCGGTGGAGACCCAGTACTTC; D: .; J: TRBJ2-5; size: .; V: TRBV6-5
CDR3: CASRSTGLAVQETQYF; DNA: TGTGCCAGCAGGTCTACGGGACTAGCGGTCCAAGAGACCCAGTACTTC; D: TRBD2; J: TRBJ2-5; size: .; V: TRBV2
CDR3: CAWSVEQAVGGNQPQHF; DNA: TGTGCCTGGAGTGTTGAACAGGCGGTGGGAGGCAATCAGCCCCAGCATTTT; D: .; J: TRBJ1-5; size: .; V: TRBV30
CDR3: CASSLVTSEQFF; DNA: TGTGCCAGCAGCTTGGTGACATCCGAGCAGTTCTTC; D: .; J: TRBJ2-1; size: .; V: TRBV5-4
CDR3: CASSQGRLARPYEQYF; DNA: TGTGCCAGCAGCCAGGGCCGACTAGCGAGACCCTACGAGCAGTACTTC; D: TRBD2; J: TRBJ2-7; size: .; V: TRBV4-2
CDR3: CASSVGLARYTDTQYF; DNA: TGTGCCAGCAGCGTCGGACTAGCGAGATACACAGATACGCAGTATTTT; D: TRBD2; J: TRBJ2-3; size: .; V: TRBV9
CDR3: CASNPGPKSSYEQYF; DNA: TGTGCCAGCAACCCCGGACCGAAGAGCTCCTACGAGCAGTACTTC; D: .; J: TRBJ2-7; size: .; V: TRBV2
CDR3: CATGYGNEQFF; DNA: TGTGCCACCGGGTACGGCAATGAGCAGTTCTTC; D: .; J: TRBJ2-1; size: .; V: TRBV19
CDR3: CASSLALGGRPYEQYF; DNA: TGTGCCAGCAGCTTGGCTTTGGGGGGGCGCCCCTACGAGCAGTACTTC; D: .; J: TRBJ2-7; size: .; V: TRBV5-4
CDR3: CASRILGTEAFF; DNA: TGTGCCAGCAGAATACTCGGGACTGAAGCTTTCTTT; D: .; J: TRBJ1-1; size: few; V: TRBV11-3
CDR3: CASSFPQPGPYEQYF; DNA: TGTGCCAGCAGCTTCCCTCAACCGGGGCCCTACGAGCAGTACTTC; D: .; J: TRBJ2-7; size: .; V: TRBV7-9
CDR3: CASSLGPGVNEQFF; DNA: TGTGCCAGCAGCTTAGGGCCGGGGGTGAATGAGCAGTTCTTC; D: .; J: TRBJ2-1; size: .; V: TRBV7-3
CDR3: CASRLAGLSGELFF; DNA: TGTGCCAGTAGACTAGCGGGATTAAGCGGGGAGCTGTTTTTT; D: TRBD2; J: TRBJ2-2; size: .; V: TRBV19
CDR3: CASSQERTTPEAFF; DNA: TGCGCCAGCAGCCAAGAACGGACAACACCAGAAGCTTTCTTT; D: .; J: TRBJ1-1; size: .; V: TRBV4-3